Each of the 17 T cell receptor beta chains below was sequenced from the same sample in a study of OX40 agonist ivuxolimab in advanced cancers. Generated by immunoSEQ multiplex PCR, the TCRdb table keeps only in-frame clones and is missing some. The sample records under 95,000 clones, 93% being singletons. This specimen was CD4+ or CD8+ T cells sorted from blood, taken in a trial of the OX40 agonist ivuxolimab. The receptors come from an adult with an advanced solid tumor such as melanoma, head and neck, liver or kidney cancer.

The rearrangement joins TRBV4-1 to TRBJ2-3; possibly TRBD2 for D (5 bases). Germline assignment: CDR1 MGHRA and CDR2 YSYEKL. With 5 bases removed from V and 5 bases from J, the gap between germline ends came to 17 bases. CDR3 length: 15 amino acids. The CDR3 nucleotides are TGCGCCAGCAGCAAAATCGATAGGACTCAAGATACGCAGTATTTT. Amino acids: CASSKIDRTQDTQYF.

This clone was found a few times. V gene TRBV7-9 combines with J gene TRBJ1-1; no reliable D call. The germline CDR1 and CDR2 sequences are SEHNR and FQNEAQ (reference sequence). The CDR3 is made up of 14 amino acids. V was trimmed by 2 bases and J by 3 bases, leaving 10 bases between them. The DNA of the CDR3 is TGTGCCAGCAGCTTATCCGACGGCTACACTGAAGCTTTCTTT. Its translation: CASSLSDGYTEAFF.

In the case of this clone: The identical CDR3 is also encoded by other nucleotide sequences in the sample. The chain is built from TRBV5-1 and TRBJ1-1, with D unresolved. There are 11 residues in the CDR3. Germline CDR1 reads SGHRS; CDR2 reads YFSETQ. V shed 0 bases and J shed 5 bases, with 2 bases lying between them. The CDR3 sequence is CASSLGTEAFF. Written as DNA, the CDR3 is TGCGCCAGCAGCTTGGGGACTGAAGCTTTCTTT.

The chain joins TRBV28 to TRBJ2-3, with 8 bases matching TRBD2. This CDR3 spans 16 amino acids. Per germline, CDR1 MDHEN and CDR2 SYDVKM. The J segment lost 2 bases and the V segment lost 3 bases, leaving 7 bases of the junction unmatched. For the CDR3, the DNA is TGTGCCAGCAGTTTTGGGCTAGCGGGCATCACAGATACGCAGTATTTT. It encodes CASSFGLAGITDTQYF.

DNA for the CDR3: TGTGCCAGCAGCTTAACGCAGGGTGGCTACGAGCAGTACTTC. Encoded protein: CASSLTQGGYEQYF. The chain recombines TRBV7-9 with TRBJ2-7; possibly TRBD1 for D (5 bases). Trimming left V 2 bases short and J 3 bases short, with 11 bases between. The germline CDR1 and CDR2 sequences are SEHNR and FQNEAQ (reference sequence). The CDR3 covers 14 residues. Full variable domain (remainder filled in from reference TRBV7-9 and TRBJ2-7): DTGVSQNPRHKITKRGQNVTFRCDPISEHNRLYWYRQTLGQGPEFLTYFQNEAQLEKSRLLSDRFSAERPKGSFSTLEIQRTEQGDSAMYLCASSLTQGGYEQYFGPGTRLTVT.

The rearrangement links TRBV7-8 to TRBJ1-5; D remains unclear. With 4 bases removed from V and 2 bases from J, the gap between germline ends came to 15 bases. Germline V gives CDR1 SGHVS, CDR2 FQNEAQ. The CDR3 extends over 16 amino acids. The CDR3 region is CASSSEVAARNQPQHF. DNA of the CDR3: TGTGCCAGCAGCTCTGAGGTTGCCGCCCGCAATCAGCCCCAGCATTTT.

The chain carries TRBV6-5 and TRBJ2-1; D unresolved. The CDR3 has 11 residues. Trimming shortened V by 2 bases and J by 13 bases, and 9 bases separated the two germline ends. Per germline, CDR1 MNHEY and CDR2 SVGAGI. The CDR3 region has the DNA TGTGCCAGCAGTTACGGCAGGTTACAGTTCTTC. It is translated as CASSYGRLQFF.

The V gene is TRBV4-1, the J gene TRBJ1-4, with D unresolved. The V end was cut by 5 bases, the J end by 6 bases, with 10 bases between. The CDR3 is 13 residues long. Germline V CDR1 and CDR2: MGHRA, YSYEKL. The CDR3, as DNA: TGCGCCAGCAGCAACTGGGGAGATGAAAAACTGTTTTTT. Translation: CASSNWGDEKLFF.

In this sample, this clone turned up once. The rearrangement links TRBV5-1 to TRBJ2-5, with 9 nucleotides matching TRBD2. The junction had 5 bases not matched to a gene; V was cut back by 0 bases and J by 2 bases. The germline V gene encodes CDR1 SGHRS and CDR2 YFSETQ. The CDR3 is 16 amino acids. For the CDR3, the DNA is TGCGCCAGCAGCTTGGCGGGACTAGCTCAACAAGAGACCCAGTACTTC. The encoded protein is CASSLAGLAQQETQYF.

The chain couples TRBV13 to TRBJ2-3; 13 bases map to TRBD2. The V and J ends lost 5 bases and 6 bases, in that order; junction bases with no gene match: 17. The germline V gene has CDR1 PRHDT and CDR2 FYEKMQ (reference sequence). The CDR3 has 19 residues. CDR3 amino acids: CASSPRSPTSGRYLDTQYF. In nucleotides, the CDR3 is TGTGCCAGCAGCCCCCGTAGCCCGACTAGCGGGAGGTATTTGGATACGCAGTATTTT.

This clone was detected a few times. This sequence joins TRBV5-1 and TRBJ1-2; a possible D gene is TRBD1 (6 bases). V was shortened by 0 bases and J by 8 bases, with 11 bases between the two germline ends. The germline gives CDR1 SGHRS, CDR2 YFSETQ. CDR3 size: 13 residues. DNA of the CDR3: TGCGCCAGCAGCTTGGGACAGGTCTACGGCTACACCTTC. The encoded protein is CASSLGQVYGYTF.

In its sample, this clone was seen once. The V gene is TRBV27, the J gene TRBJ1-1; no clear D gene. The CDR3 extends over 11 amino acids. CDR1 and CDR2 (germline): MNHEY, SMNVEV (reference sequence). The ends were cut back, 5 bases at V and 5 bases at J, with 6 bases in the middle. The chain's CDR3 is CASSIGTEAFF. Written as DNA, the CDR3 is TGTGCCAGCAGTATAGGGACTGAAGCTTTCTTT.

The chain has TRBV27 and TRBJ2-5; 8 bases are shared with TRBD2. The last part of the DNA fits TRBJ2-7 better; the J call may be wrong. The germline CDR1 and CDR2 sequences are MNHEY and SMNVEV (reference sequence). CDR3 size: 14 residues. CDR3 amino acids: CASSHVGGRREQYF. The CDR3 DNA reads as TGTGCCAGCAGCCACGTCGGCGGGAGGCGCGAGCAGTACTTC.

V is TRBV27 and J is TRBJ1-1; the D is unclear. Trimming removed 1 base at V and 2 bases at J, with 8 bases between. In germline, CDR1 is MNHEY, CDR2 SMNVEV (reference sequence). This CDR3 has 14 amino acids. The CDR3 sequence is CASSLLPINTEAFF. CDR3 bases: TGTGCCAGCAGTTTATTGCCGATTAACACTGAAGCTTTCTTT.

This clone was counted once. V and J are TRBV19 and TRBJ2-7, with 7 bases that match TRBD1. The V gene end was trimmed by 3 bases and the J gene end by 5 bases; junction bases not matched to a gene: 7. The CDR3 consists of 14 residues. From germline, CDR1 is LNHDA and CDR2 SQIVND (reference sequence). CDR3 DNA sequence: TGTGCCAGTAGTATCTCCGGGACAGAGCACGAGCAGTACTTC. This codes for CASSISGTEHEQYF.

This clone has only a few counts. The V gene is TRBV5-5, the J gene TRBJ1-5, with 12 bases fitting TRBD1. The V gene end was trimmed by 4 bases and the J gene end by 7 bases; junction bases not matched to a gene: 9. Germline assignment: CDR1 SGHKS and CDR2 YYEKEE (reference sequence). This CDR3 region has 16 residues. In nucleotides, the CDR3 is TGTGCCAGCAGCCTACGGGACAGGGGGCGCGGGCAGCCCCAGCATTTT. Translated: CASSLRDRGRGQPQHF.

V is TRBV5-1 and J is TRBJ2-1; D is undetermined. The V end was cut by 0 bases, the J end by 7 bases, with 14 bases between. The CDR3 spans 15 residues. Per the germline V gene, CDR1 is SGHRS and CDR2 is YFSETQ. The CDR3 loop reads CASSLDLGLGNEQFF. CDR3 nucleotides: TGCGCCAGCAGCTTGGATCTGGGGTTGGGTAATGAGCAGTTCTTC. The entire variable domain, with the rest obtained from reference TRBV5-1 and TRBJ2-1, is as follows: KAGVTQTPRYLIKTRGQQVTLSCSPISGHRSVSWYQQTPGQGLQFLFEYFSETQRNKGNFPGRFSGRQFSNSRSEMNVSTLELGDSALYLCASSLDLGLGNEQFFGPGTRLTVL.